The 13 T cell receptor beta chains given below trace back to one sample, sequenced in a study of identical twins. TCRdb itself ran the 5' RACE reads through MiXCR, one entry per CDR3 protein. The sample has under 1 million distinct CDR3 sequences; 9% to 15% are singletons. These records were also assigned to another study, of yellow fever vaccine responses in identical twins.

The sequencing input was PBMCs. These receptors came from a woman aged 18-35 years in good health.

This clonotype turned up a few times. V gene TRBV19 combines with J gene TRBJ2-3, with D perhaps matching TRBD2 (6 bases). CDR3 size: 14 residues. With 2 bases removed from V and 2 bases from J, the gap between germline ends came to 8 bases. Germline values: CDR1 LNHDA, CDR2 SQIVND (reference sequence). The CDR3 region has the DNA TGTGCCAGTAGTATACCGGGAGTCACAGATACGCAGTATTTT. This codes for CASSIPGVTDTQYF.

In its sample, this clonotype was seen many times. One end of the junction varies from germline; a read error may be responsible. This chain connects TRBV6-1 to TRBJ1-5; TRBD1 might be the D (5 bases). Germline V gene data show CDR1 as MNHNS and CDR2 as SASEGT. The length of the CDR3 is 12 residues. The DNA for the CDR3 is TGTGCCAGCAGCGAAGGGGTTCAGCCCCAGCATTTT. Protein product: CASSEGVQPQHF.

The chain links TRBV6-1 to TRBJ2-1, with 10 positions matching TRBD2. The length of the CDR3 is 16 residues. The junction had 11 bases not matched to a gene; V was cut back by 6 bases and J by 6 bases. Per the germline V gene, CDR1 is MNHNS and CDR2 is SASEGT. The CDR3 protein is CASSASGRASFNEQFF. CDR3 nucleotide sequence: TGTGCCAGCAGCGCGAGCGGGAGGGCCTCTTTCAATGAGCAGTTCTTC.

This clonotype is labeled as medium-sized (0.01 to 0.1%). The chain carries TRBV12-3 or TRBV12-4 and TRBJ2-7, with D perhaps matching TRBD1 or TRBD2 (5 bases each). The CDR3 length is 14 residues. V lost 8 bases and J 4 bases, leaving 18 bases between the germline ends. The CDR3 bases are TGTGCCAGCGCTAAAAAGGGACCCAGGTACGAGCAGTACTTC. Protein sequence: CASAKKGPRYEQYF.

This clonotype appeared many times. The chain joins TRBV27 to TRBJ2-1; maybe TRBD2 (6 bases). Trimming shortened V by 6 bases and J by 10 bases, and 22 bases separated the two germline ends. The CDR3 consists of 15 residues. Germline assignment: CDR1 MNHEY and CDR2 SMNVEV (reference sequence). CDR3 DNA sequence: TGTGCCAGCAGAAACCCCCGGCTAGCGCCCTCAGAGCAGTTCTTC. It translates to CASRNPRLAPSEQFF.

The chain employs TRBV6-1 and TRBJ2-2; D perhaps matches TRBD1 (6 bases). The CDR3 contains 15 residues. Trimming left V 6 bases short and J 1 base short, with 12 bases between. Germline values: CDR1 MNHNS, CDR2 SASEGT. The CDR3 protein is CASRIDRRNTGELFF. The CDR3 bases are TGTGCCAGCAGAATAGACAGGAGGAACACCGGGGAGCTGTTTTTT.

The V call is TRBV20-1, the J call TRBJ2-1; 11 nucleotides line up with TRBD2. CDR1 is DFQATT, CDR2 SNEGSKA, per germline (reference sequence). The CDR3 has 16 residues. Trimming at V came to 3 bases and at J to 0 bases, leaving 4 bases not matched to a gene. Here the CDR3 reads CSARVTSGSSYNEQFF. CDR3 coding DNA: TGCAGTGCTAGGGTCACTAGCGGGAGCTCCTACAATGAGCAGTTCTTC.

There are a few counts of this clonotype. This rearrangement joins TRBV10-3 to TRBJ1-1; D is unclear. The germline V gene encodes CDR1 ENHRY and CDR2 SYGVKD. CDR3 length equals 14 residues. V was clipped by 6 bases and J by 1 base, with 12 bases between them. CDR3 nucleotides: TGTGCCATCAGACGTCAGCGGGAGAACACTGAAGCTTTCTTT. Protein sequence: CAIRRQRENTEAFF.

The CDR3 nucleotides are TGTGCCTCCACCCAAGATCTCGCCCTAGCGGGGGGGCGCAAAGAGACCCAGTACTTC. Translating gives CASTQDLALAGGRKETQYF. The J gene is TRBJ2-5, the V gene TRBV3-1; TRBD2 agrees at 12 bases. The CDR3 is 19 amino acids. V shed 11 bases, J shed 3 bases, and the junction held 22 bases outside the gene matches. CDR1 LGHDT and CDR2 YNNKEL come from the germline V gene (reference sequence).

There are many counts of this clonotype. This chain connects TRBV5-1 to TRBJ1-1; tentative D call: TRBD1 (6 bases). Germline V gene lookup returns CDR1 SGHRS and CDR2 YFSETQ. V lost 0 bases to trimming and J lost 5 bases, with 11 bases between them. The CDR3 has 14 residues. The CDR3 sequence: CASSLEPGVTEAFF. The DNA of the CDR3 is TGCGCCAGCAGCTTGGAACCAGGGGTAACTGAAGCTTTCTTT.

This clonotype was detected a few times. The CDR3: CASSWTGALYGYTF. CDR3 sequence (DNA): TGTGCCAGTAGTTGGACAGGCGCCCTCTATGGCTACACCTTC. This chain links TRBV19 with TRBJ1-2, with 7 bases identical to TRBD1. J lost 4 bases, V lost 5 bases, and 7 bases had no gene match. Germline V gene lookup returns CDR1 LNHDA and CDR2 SQIVND (reference sequence). There are 14 residues in the CDR3.

The chain recombines TRBV11-2 with TRBJ2-2; tentative D call: TRBD1 (5 bases). V shed 5 bases and J shed 1 base, with 17 bases lying between them. This CDR3 has 17 amino acids. Per germline, CDR1 SGHAT and CDR2 FQNNGV. The DNA of the CDR3 is TGTGCCAGCAGCCCCGGGCCGTCGCAGGGGAACACCGGGGAGCTGTTTTTT. Translating gives CASSPGPSQGNTGELFF. The whole variable domain, remainder taken from reference TRBV11-2 and TRBJ2-2, is EAGVAQSPRYKIIEKRQSVAFWCNPISGHATLYWYQQILGQGPKLLIQFQNNGVVDDSQLPKDRFSAERLKGVDSTLKIQPAKLEDSAVYLCASSPGPSQGNTGELFFGEGSRLTVL.

The genes are TRBV6-1 and TRBJ2-3; TRBD2 matches 8 bases. The junction had 11 bases not matched to a gene; V was cut back by 7 bases and J by 5 bases. From germline, CDR1 is MNHNS and CDR2 SASEGT. There are 15 residues in the CDR3. The DNA of the CDR3 is TGTGCCAGCACCTACGGTAGCGGGGCCGGAGATACGCAGTATTTT. It translates to CASTYGSGAGDTQYF.